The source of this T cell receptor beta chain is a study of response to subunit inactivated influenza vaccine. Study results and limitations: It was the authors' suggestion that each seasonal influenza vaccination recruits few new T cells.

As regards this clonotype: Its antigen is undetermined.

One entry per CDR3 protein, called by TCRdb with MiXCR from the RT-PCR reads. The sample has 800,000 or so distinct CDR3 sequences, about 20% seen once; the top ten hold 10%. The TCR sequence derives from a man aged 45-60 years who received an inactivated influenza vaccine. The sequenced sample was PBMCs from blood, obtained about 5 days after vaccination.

In DNA, the CDR3 is TGCAGTGCTAGAGATCTCGAGACCCTTTCTGGGGGTCCGCAGTATTTT. This encodes CSARDLETLSGGPQYF. The rearrangement links TRBV20-1 to TRBJ2-3; D possibly uses TRBD1 or TRBD2 (5 bases each). Trimming shortened V by 0 bases and J by 10 bases, and 23 bases separated the two germline ends. The CDR3 is 16 amino acids. Germline V CDR1 and CDR2: DFQATT, SNEGSKA (reference sequence).